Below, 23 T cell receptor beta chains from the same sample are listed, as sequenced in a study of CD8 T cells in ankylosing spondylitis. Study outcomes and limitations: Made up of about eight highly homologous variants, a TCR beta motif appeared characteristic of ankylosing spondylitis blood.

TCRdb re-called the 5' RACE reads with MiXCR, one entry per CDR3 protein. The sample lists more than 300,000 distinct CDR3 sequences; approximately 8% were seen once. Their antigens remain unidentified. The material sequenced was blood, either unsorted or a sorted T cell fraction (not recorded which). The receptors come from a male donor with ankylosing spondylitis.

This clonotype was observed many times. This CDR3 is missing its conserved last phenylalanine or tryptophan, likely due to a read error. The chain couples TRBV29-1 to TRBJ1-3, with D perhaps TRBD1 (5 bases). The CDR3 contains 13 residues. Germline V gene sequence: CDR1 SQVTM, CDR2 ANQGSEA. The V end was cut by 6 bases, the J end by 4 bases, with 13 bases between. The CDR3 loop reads CSVLGTAGNTIYL. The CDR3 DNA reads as TGCAGCGTCCTAGGGACCGCAGGAAACACCATATATCTT.

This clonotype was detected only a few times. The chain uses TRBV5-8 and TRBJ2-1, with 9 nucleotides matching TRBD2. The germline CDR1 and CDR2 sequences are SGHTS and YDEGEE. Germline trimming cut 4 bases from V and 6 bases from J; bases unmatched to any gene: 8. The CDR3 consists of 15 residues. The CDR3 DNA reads TGTGCCAGCAGCCCCGGGACTAGCTTTTTCAATGAGCAGTTCTTC. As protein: CASSPGTSFFNEQFF.

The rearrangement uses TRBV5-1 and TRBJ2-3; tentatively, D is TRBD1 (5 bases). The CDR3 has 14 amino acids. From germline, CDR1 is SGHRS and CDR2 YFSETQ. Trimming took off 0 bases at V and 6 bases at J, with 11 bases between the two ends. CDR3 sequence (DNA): TGCGCCAGCAGCTTGGGACAGCCGGGCGATACGCAGTATTTT. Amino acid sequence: CASSLGQPGDTQYF. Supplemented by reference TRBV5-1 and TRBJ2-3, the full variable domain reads KAGVTQTPRYLIKTRGQQVTLSCSPISGHRSVSWYQQTPGQGLQFLFEYFSETQRNKGNFPGRFSGRQFSNSRSEMNVSTLELGDSALYLCASSLGQPGDTQYFGPGTRLTVL.

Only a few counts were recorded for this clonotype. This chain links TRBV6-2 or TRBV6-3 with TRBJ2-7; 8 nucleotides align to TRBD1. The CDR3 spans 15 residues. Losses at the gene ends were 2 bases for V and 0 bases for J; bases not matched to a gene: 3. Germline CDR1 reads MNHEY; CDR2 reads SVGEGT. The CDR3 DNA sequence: TGTGCCAGCAGTTACCGGACAGGGAGCTCCTACGAGCAGTACTTC. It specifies CASSYRTGSSYEQYF.

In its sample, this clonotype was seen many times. Written as DNA, the CDR3 is TGTGCCAGCCAAGGACGCATCAATCCCCTGAACACTGAAGCTTTCTTT. As protein: CASQGRINPLNTEAFF. This chain uses TRBV2 with TRBJ1-1; D is unclear. The CDR3 is 16 residues long. Germline V gene data show CDR1 as SNHLY and CDR2 as FYNNEI. Trimming took 8 bases from V and 0 from J, leaving 19 bases between them.

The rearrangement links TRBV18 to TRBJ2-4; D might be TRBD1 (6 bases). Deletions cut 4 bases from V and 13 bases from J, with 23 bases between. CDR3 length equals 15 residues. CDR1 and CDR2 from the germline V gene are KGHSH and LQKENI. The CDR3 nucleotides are TGTGCCAGCTCACTATCGGGTGAGGGACAAGGCGCCCAGTACTTC. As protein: CASSLSGEGQGAQYF.

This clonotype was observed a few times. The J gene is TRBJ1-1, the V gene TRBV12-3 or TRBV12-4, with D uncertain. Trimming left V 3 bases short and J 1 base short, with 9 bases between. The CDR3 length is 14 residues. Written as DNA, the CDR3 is TGTGCCAGCAGTTTTTGGCAGACGAACACTGAAGCTTTCTTT. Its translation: CASSFWQTNTEAFF.

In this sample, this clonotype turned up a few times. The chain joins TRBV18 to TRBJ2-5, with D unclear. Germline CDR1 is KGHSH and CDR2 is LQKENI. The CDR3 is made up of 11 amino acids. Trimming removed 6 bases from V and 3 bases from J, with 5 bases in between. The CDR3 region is CASSAEETQYF. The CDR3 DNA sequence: TGTGCCAGCTCTGCCGAAGAGACCCAGTACTTC.

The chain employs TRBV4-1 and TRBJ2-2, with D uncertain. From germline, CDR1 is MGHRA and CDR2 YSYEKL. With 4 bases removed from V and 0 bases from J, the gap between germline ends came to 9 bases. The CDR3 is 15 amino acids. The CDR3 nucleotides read TGCGCCAGCAGCCCCCCTGGCGCGAACACCGGGGAGCTGTTTTTT. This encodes CASSPPGANTGELFF.

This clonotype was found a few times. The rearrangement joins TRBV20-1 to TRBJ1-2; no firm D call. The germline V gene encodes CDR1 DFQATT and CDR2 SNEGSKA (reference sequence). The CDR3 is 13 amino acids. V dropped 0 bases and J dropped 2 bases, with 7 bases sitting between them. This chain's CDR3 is CSARDRGNYGYTF. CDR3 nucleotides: TGCAGTGCTAGAGATCGGGGAAACTATGGCTACACCTTC.

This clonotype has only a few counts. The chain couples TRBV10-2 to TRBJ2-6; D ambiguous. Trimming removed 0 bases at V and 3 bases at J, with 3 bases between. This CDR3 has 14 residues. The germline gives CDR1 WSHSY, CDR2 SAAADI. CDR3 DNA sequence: TGCGCCAGCAGTGAGTCGGGTGGGGCCAACGTCCTGACTTTC. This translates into CASSESGGANVLTF.

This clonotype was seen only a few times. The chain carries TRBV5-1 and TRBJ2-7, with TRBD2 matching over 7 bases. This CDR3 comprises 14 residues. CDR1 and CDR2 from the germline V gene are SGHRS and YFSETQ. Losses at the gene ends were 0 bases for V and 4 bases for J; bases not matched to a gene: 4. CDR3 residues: CASSLETSFYEQYF. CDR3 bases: TGCGCCAGCAGCTTGGAGACTAGCTTTTACGAGCAGTACTTC.

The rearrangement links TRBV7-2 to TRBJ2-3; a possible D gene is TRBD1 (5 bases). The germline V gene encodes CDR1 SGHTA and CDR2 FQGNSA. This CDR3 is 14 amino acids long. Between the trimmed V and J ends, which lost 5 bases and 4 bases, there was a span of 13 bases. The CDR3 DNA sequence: TGTGCCAGCAGCCCGGACATGGGTTCAGATACGCAGTATTTT. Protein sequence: CASSPDMGSDTQYF.

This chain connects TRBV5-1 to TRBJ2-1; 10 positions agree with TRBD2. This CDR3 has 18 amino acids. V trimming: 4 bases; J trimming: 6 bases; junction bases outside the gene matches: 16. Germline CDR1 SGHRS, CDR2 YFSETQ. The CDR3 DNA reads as TGCGCCAGCAGCGCAGGACTAGCGGCAGCGGGGGCGGTCAATGAGCAGTTCTTC. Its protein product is CASSAGLAAAGAVNEQFF.

The DNA for the CDR3 is TGTGCCAGCAGCTTAGTTCGGGCAGGGCATGCTTTCTTT. This sequence encodes CASSLVRAGHAFF. This sequence joins TRBV7-2 and TRBJ1-1; TRBD1 is a possible D gene (5 bases). Trimming removed 1 base at V and 11 bases at J, with 14 bases between. The CDR3 is 13 residues long. Germline V gene lookup returns CDR1 SGHTA and CDR2 FQGNSA.

DNA for the CDR3: TGTGCCAGCAGTCCCCATGGGGGGTTATGGACTGAAGCTTTCTTT. Its translation: CASSPHGGLWTEAFF. The chain is built from TRBV6-1 and TRBJ1-1; TRBD1 is a possible D gene (5 bases). Germline assignment: CDR1 MNHNS and CDR2 SASEGT. The V end lost 5 bases, the J end lost 5 bases, and 18 bases lay between the germline ends. The CDR3 is made up of 15 amino acids.

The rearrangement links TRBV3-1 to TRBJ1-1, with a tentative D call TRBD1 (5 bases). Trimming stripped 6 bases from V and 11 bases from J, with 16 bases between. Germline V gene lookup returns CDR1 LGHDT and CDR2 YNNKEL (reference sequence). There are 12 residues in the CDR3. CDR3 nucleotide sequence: TGTGCCAGCAGTTCAGGGACCAGCTGGGCTTTCTTT. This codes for CASSSGTSWAFF. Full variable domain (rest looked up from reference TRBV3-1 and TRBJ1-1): DTAVSQTPKYLVTQMGNDKSIKCEQNLGHDTMYWYKQDSKKFLKIMFSYNNKELIINETVPNRFSPKSPDKAHLNLHINSLELGDSAVYFCASSSGTSWAFFGQGTRLTVV.

The CDR3 nucleotides are TGTGCCAGCTCACCTCCGAGTATGGATACGCAGTATTTT. Translating it yields CASSPPSMDTQYF. This sequence joins TRBV18 and TRBJ2-3; no definite D call. The V end was cut by 3 bases, the J end by 6 bases, with 10 bases between. The CDR3 extends over 13 amino acids. The germline gives CDR1 KGHSH, CDR2 LQKENI.

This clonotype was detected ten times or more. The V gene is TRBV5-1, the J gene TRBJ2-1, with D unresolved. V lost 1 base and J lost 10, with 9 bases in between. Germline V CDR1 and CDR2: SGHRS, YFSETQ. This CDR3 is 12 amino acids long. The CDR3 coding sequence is TGCGCCAGCAGCTTGATCCCAAGAGAGCAGTTCTTC. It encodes CASSLIPREQFF.

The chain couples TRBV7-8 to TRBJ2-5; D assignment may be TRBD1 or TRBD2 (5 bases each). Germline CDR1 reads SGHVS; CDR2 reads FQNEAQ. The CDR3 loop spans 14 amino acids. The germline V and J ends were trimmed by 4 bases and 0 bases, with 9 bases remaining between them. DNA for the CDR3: TGTGCCAGCAGCTCTTTGGGGGACCAAGAGACCCAGTACTTC. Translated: CASSSLGDQETQYF.

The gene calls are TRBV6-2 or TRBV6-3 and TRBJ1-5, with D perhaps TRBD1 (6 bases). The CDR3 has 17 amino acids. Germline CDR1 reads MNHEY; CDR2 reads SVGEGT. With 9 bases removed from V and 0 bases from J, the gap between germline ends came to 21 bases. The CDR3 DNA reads TGTGCCAGTCGTTTTAGAGGGGGGGGTTATAGCAATCAGCCCCAGCATTTT. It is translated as CASRFRGGGYSNQPQHF.

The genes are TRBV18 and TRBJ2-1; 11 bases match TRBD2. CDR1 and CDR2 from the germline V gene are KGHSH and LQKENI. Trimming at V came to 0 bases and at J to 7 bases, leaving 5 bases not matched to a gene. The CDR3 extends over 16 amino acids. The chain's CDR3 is CASSPPLAGVQNEQFF. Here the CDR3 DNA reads TGTGCCAGCTCACCACCACTAGCGGGAGTCCAAAATGAGCAGTTCTTC.

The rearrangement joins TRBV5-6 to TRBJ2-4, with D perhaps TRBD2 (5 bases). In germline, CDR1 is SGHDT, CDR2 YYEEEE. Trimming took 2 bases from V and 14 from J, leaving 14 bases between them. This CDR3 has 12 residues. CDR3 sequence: CASSFVGVLEYF. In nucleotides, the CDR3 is TGTGCCAGCAGCTTCGTGGGAGTGCTGGAGTACTTC. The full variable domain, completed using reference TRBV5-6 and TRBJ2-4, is DAGVTQSPTHLIKTRGQQVTLRCSPKSGHDTVSWYQQALGQGPQFIFQYYEEEERQRGNFPDRFSGHQFPNYSSELNVNALLLGDSALYLCASSFVGVLEYFGAGTRLSVL.